The rows below give T cell receptor beta chains drawn from one sample of a study of T cells after yellow fever vaccination. TCRdb reanalysed the 5' RACE reads using MiXCR and keeps one entry per CDR3 protein. The data show a few hundred thousand distinct CDR3 sequences, around a tenth seen once. The sample here was PBMCs, taken on the day of the first yellow fever vaccination. These receptors originate from a man between 18 and 35 years old who received the YFV17D yellow fever vaccine. Each CDR3 is given with its conserved first and last residue. Each record gives: V gene, clone size, J gene, D gene, CDR3 length, CDR3 protein, CDR3 DNA. A D gene is named only where the DNA matches it firmly. Size tells how often a clone was seen (once, few, many) or the class of an expanded clone, and some rows leave it out.

TRBV30,many,TRBJ1-5,.,13,CAWALGGNQPQHF,TGTGCCTGGGCCTTAGGGGGCAATCAGCCCCAGCATTTT
TRBV6-4,.,TRBJ2-6,TRBD1,20,CASSRTLSGTGGSGANVLTF,TGTGCCAGCAGCCGCACCCTTTCCGGGACAGGGGGCTCTGGGGCCAACGTCCTGACTTTC
TRBV20-1,few,TRBJ1-1,.,14,CSARARQVNTEAFF,TGCAGTGCTAGAGCCAGACAGGTGAACACTGAAGCTTTCTTT
TRBV6-5,.,TRBJ1-3,.,14,CASSYSGSGNTIYF,TGTGCCAGCAGTTACTCGGGGTCTGGAAACACCATATATTTT
TRBV7-9,few,TRBJ1-2,.,17,CASTRQKTGEKPYGYTF,TGTGCCAGCACCCGCCAGAAGACAGGCGAGAAACCATATGGCTACACCTTC
TRBV3-1,.,TRBJ2-6,TRBD1,19,CASSENGDRLASGANVLTF,TGTGCCAGCAGTGAAAATGGGGACAGGCTAGCCTCTGGGGCCAACGTCCTGACTTTC
TRBV12-3/TRBV12-4,few,TRBJ2-1,.,13,CASRPIGHNEQFF,TGTGCCAGCAGACCCATCGGACACAATGAGCAGTTCTTC
TRBV7-8,.,TRBJ1-1,.,15,CASSLVQQGNTEAFF,TGTGCCAGCAGCTTAGTTCAACAGGGGAACACTGAAGCTTTCTTT
TRBV19,few,TRBJ1-5,.,17,CASSIVQGPLKDQPQHF,TGTGCCAGTAGTATAGTACAGGGACCGCTAAAGGATCAGCCCCAGCATTTT
TRBV29-1,.,TRBJ2-3,.,17,CSVEEGGYHLGTDTQYF,TGCAGCGTTGAAGAGGGTGGCTATCACCTGGGCACAGATACGCAGTATTTT